This T cell receptor beta chain was documented in a study of cytomegalovirus exposure and HLA in healthy donors. Study as a whole: A preliminary data release comprised 80 million or so unique TCRs obtained from HLA-typed donors.

V lost 3 bases to trimming and J lost 6 bases; unmatched junction nucleotides: 6. Germline lookup yields CDR1 LNHDA and CDR2 SQIVND (reference sequence). CDR3 length: 15 amino acids. The PCR used 60 Vbeta and 13 Jbeta primers. The method was immunoSEQ multiplex PCR; TCRdb's version includes in-frame clones alone and lacks a portion of them. The table has 110,000 or so clones, 75% to 85% seen once. Donors showed nominal health when sampled, although they likely had unrecorded immune exposures. The source material was PBMCs. The TCR comes from a man younger than 40 in good health and CMV-seronegative. The J gene is TRBJ2-2, the V gene TRBV19; 8 bases match TRBD1. CDR3 sequence: CASSIASTGAGELFF. Written as DNA, the CDR3 is TGTGCCAGTAGTATCGCCTCGACAGGGGCCGGGGAGCTGTTTTTT.